One sample yielded the 13 T cell receptor beta chains listed below, sequenced in a study of cytomegalovirus exposure and HLA in healthy donors. The study ran its PCR with 60 Vbeta and 13 Jbeta primers. Some clones are missing from TCRdb's copy, which holds only in-frame ones; the method was immunoSEQ multiplex PCR. The sample contains about 130,000 clones, around 77% of which appear only once. What was sequenced was PBMCs. These receptors came from a woman aged 55-75 years in good health and CMV-seronegative.

This chain joins TRBV7-2 and TRBJ2-7; TRBD2 agrees at 8 bases. The CDR3 is made up of 15 amino acids. The V gene end was trimmed by 2 bases and the J gene end by 5 bases; junction bases not matched to a gene: 8. Germline V gene sequence: CDR1 SGHTA, CDR2 FQGNSA. CDR3 bases: TGTGCCAGCAGCTTAACAGCGGGAGCGTTCGACGAGCAGTACTTC. Its translation is CASSLTAGAFDEQYF.

The CDR3 region has the DNA TGTGCCAGCAGCTCATCAGGGGCTTCCTCTGGAAACACCATATATTTT. The encoded protein is CASSSSGASSGNTIYF. The chain couples TRBV28 to TRBJ1-3; a weak D match, TRBD1 (6 bases). Germline CDR1 reads MDHEN; CDR2 reads SYDVKM. This CDR3 comprises 16 residues. The V end lost 6 bases, the J end lost 0 bases, and 15 bases lay between the germline ends. The full variable domain, rest sourced from reference TRBV28 and TRBJ1-3, is DVKVTQSSRYLVKRTGEKVFLECVQDMDHENMFWYRQDPGLGLRLIYFSYDVKMKEKGDIPEGYSVSREKKERFSLILESASTNQTSMYLCASSSSGASSGNTIYFGEGSWLTVV.

This sequence joins TRBV28 and TRBJ2-7; 9 bases match TRBD1. From germline, CDR1 is MDHEN and CDR2 SYDVKM. The junction had 5 bases not matched to a gene; V was cut back by 3 bases and J by 5 bases. The CDR3 runs 14 residues. CDR3 sequence: CASSFRTGVDEQYF. The CDR3 DNA reads as TGTGCCAGCAGTTTTCGGACAGGGGTCGACGAGCAGTACTTC.

The chain is built from TRBV14 and TRBJ2-7; D not resolved. CDR3 length equals 12 residues. Trimming cost V 3 bases and J 0 bases, with 3 bases left between them. In germline, CDR1 is SGHDN, CDR2 FVKESK. CDR3 nucleotide sequence: TGTGCCAGCAGCCATTACTCCTACGAGCAGTACTTC. Translation gives CASSHYSYEQYF.

The V call is TRBV27, the J call TRBJ2-2, with a weak D call TRBD2 (5 bases). The CDR3 extends over 17 amino acids. Germline CDR1 MNHEY, CDR2 SMNVEV (reference sequence). Deletions cut 5 bases from V and 7 bases from J, with 23 bases between. In DNA, the CDR3 is TGTGCCAGCAGTAACAAACCGGACCGGCTACGGGGCGGGGAGCTGTTTTTT. It codes for CASSNKPDRLRGGELFF.

The chain is built from TRBV2 and TRBJ1-2; D gene unclear. Trimming removed 4 bases from V and 4 bases from J, with 16 bases in between. The CDR3 runs 15 residues. Germline values: CDR1 SNHLY, CDR2 FYNNEI. The CDR3 protein is CASSVRGARTYGYTF. CDR3 DNA sequence: TGTGCCAGCAGTGTTCGAGGAGCTCGTACCTATGGCTACACCTTC.

The chain couples TRBV7-7 to TRBJ2-2, with D possibly being TRBD2 (5 bases). The germline V gene has CDR1 SSHAT and CDR2 FNYEAQ (reference sequence). This CDR3 contains 15 residues. V was shortened by 5 bases and J by 4 bases, with 14 bases between the two germline ends. In DNA form, the CDR3 reads TGTGCCAGCAGCCCCCTCGGACTGTTCACCGGGGAGCTGTTTTTT. It is translated as CASSPLGLFTGELFF.

V and J are TRBV15 and TRBJ2-5; 7 nucleotides align to TRBD2. V lost 2 bases to trimming and J lost 1 base; unmatched junction nucleotides: 1. Germline lookup yields CDR1 LNHNV and CDR2 YYDKDF (reference sequence). The CDR3 consists of 14 residues. CDR3 amino acids: CATSRLAAQETQYF. Written as DNA, the CDR3 is TGTGCCACCAGCAGACTAGCGGCCCAAGAGACCCAGTACTTC.

The rearrangement joins TRBV27 to TRBJ2-7, with a tentative D call TRBD1 (6 bases). The CDR3 spans 13 residues. Trimming took 3 bases from V and 3 from J, leaving 9 bases between them. CDR1 and CDR2 (germline): MNHEY, SMNVEV (reference sequence). The CDR3 DNA follows: TGTGCCAGCAGTTTTAAGGACAGCTACGAGCAGTACTTC. Protein product: CASSFKDSYEQYF.

The genes are TRBV5-6 and TRBJ1-1, with 10 bases that match TRBD1. The CDR3 loop spans 16 amino acids. The J segment lost 6 bases and the V segment lost 7 bases, leaving 15 bases of the junction unmatched. CDR1 is SGHDT and CDR2 is YYEEEE in the germline V gene. The CDR3 loop reads CASSGTGATPWAEAFF. The CDR3, as DNA: TGTGCCAGCTCCGGGACAGGGGCCACACCCTGGGCTGAAGCTTTCTTT.

The table lists this clone with a few counts. The gene calls are TRBV6-1 and TRBJ2-1, with TRBD2 identical over 8 bases. V lost 7 bases and J lost 4; bases outside the gene matches: 6. This CDR3 has 14 residues. Per the germline V gene, CDR1 is MNHNS and CDR2 is SASEGT. This chain's CDR3 is CASTGGSGYNEQFF. CDR3 DNA sequence: TGTGCCAGCACGGGAGGGAGCGGGTACAATGAGCAGTTCTTC.

V is TRBV11-1 and J is TRBJ2-7, with TRBD1 matching 10 bases. The CDR3 is 16 residues long. V was pared by 5 bases and J by 4 bases, with 11 bases of the junction left unmatched. CDR1 SGHAT and CDR2 FQDESV come from the germline V gene (reference sequence). CDR3 region: CASSLLGTGARYEQYF. For the CDR3, the DNA is TGTGCCAGCAGCCTACTTGGGACAGGGGCCAGGTACGAGCAGTACTTC.

The chain joins TRBV5-1 to TRBJ2-5; 8 positions match TRBD1. The J call is doubtful: the DNA matches TRBJ2-7 better. The CDR3 covers 15 residues. From germline, CDR1 is SGHRS and CDR2 YFSETQ. In DNA form, the CDR3 reads TGCGCCAGCAGCTCAAAAACCGGGACAGGCAGCGAGCAGTACTTC. Translation gives CASSSKTGTGSEQYF.